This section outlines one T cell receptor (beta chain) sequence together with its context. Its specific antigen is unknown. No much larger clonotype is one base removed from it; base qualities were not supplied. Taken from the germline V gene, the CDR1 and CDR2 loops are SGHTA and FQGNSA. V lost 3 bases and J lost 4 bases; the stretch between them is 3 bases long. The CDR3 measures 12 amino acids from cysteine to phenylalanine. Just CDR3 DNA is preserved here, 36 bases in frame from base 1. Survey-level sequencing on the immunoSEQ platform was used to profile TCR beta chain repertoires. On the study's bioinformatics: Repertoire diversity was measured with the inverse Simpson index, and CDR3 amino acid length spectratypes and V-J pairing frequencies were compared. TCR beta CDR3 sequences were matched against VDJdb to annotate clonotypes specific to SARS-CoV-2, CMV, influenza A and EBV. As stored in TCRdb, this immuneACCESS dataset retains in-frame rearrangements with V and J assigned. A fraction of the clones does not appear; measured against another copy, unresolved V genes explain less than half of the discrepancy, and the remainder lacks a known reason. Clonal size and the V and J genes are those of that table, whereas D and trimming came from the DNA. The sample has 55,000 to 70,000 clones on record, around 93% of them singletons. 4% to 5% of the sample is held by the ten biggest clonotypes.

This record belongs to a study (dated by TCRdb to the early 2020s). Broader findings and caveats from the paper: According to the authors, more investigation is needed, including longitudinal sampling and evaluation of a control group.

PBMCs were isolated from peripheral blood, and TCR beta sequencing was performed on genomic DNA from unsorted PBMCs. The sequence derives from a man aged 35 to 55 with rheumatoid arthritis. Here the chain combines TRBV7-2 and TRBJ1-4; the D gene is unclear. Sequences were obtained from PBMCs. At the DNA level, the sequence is TGTGCCAGCAGCTTCAGTAATGAAAAACTGTTTTTT. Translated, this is CASSFSNEKLFF.